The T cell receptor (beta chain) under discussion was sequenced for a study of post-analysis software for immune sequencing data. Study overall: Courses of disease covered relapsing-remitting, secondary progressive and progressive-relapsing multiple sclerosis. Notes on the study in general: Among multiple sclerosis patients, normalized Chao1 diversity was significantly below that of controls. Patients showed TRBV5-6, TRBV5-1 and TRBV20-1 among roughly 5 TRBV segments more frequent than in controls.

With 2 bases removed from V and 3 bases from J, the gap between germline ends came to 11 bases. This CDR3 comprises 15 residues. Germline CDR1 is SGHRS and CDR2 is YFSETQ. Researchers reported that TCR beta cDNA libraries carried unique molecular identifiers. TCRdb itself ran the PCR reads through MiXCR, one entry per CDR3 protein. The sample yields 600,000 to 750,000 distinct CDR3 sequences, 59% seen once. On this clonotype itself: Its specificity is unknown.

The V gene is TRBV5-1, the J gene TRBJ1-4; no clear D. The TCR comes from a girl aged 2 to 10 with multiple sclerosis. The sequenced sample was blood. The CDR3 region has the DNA TGCGCCAGCAGCTTCAGCCAGATATCTAATGAAAAACTGTTTTTT. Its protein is CASSFSQISNEKLFF.